This record looks at one T cell receptor (beta chain) sequence and its context. Its antigen is unknown. Per-base qualities were not stored, and no clone one base away is much larger. The sample comes from a study of T cells in Graves' hyperthyroidism and ophthalmopathy (dated by TCRdb to between 2019 and 2020). Background for the entire study: A discovery cohort of approximately 100 patients, 43 with Graves' ophthalmopathy and roughly 59 with stable Graves' hyperthyroidism, was used to find distinguishing TCR V-J signatures. The paper reports TCR Vbeta CDR3 sequencing of approximately 140 peripheral blood samples: 43 ophthalmopathy, approximately 74 hyperthyroidism and about 17 progressor patients. Prospective prediction of ophthalmopathy was tested in an independent validation cohort consisting of 18 hyperthyroidism patients and some 15 patients who later progressed to ophthalmopathy. Thyroid tissue and blood T-cell repertoires from six Graves' hyperthyroidism patients were also compared in the study. After blood sampling, hyperthyroidism patients were treated with methimazole at a starting dose of 30 mg daily, and ophthalmopathy patients were treated with high-dose intravenous methylprednisolone. For training and testing, the 100 or so patients in the discovery cohort were randomly divided in a 7:3 ratio. Findings and caveats that apply to the study as a whole: In validation, the model predicted progression to ophthalmopathy with around 71% sensitivity and 72% to 85% specificity, a median of around 6.6 months before onset. A model built on a 13 V-J signature distinguished ophthalmopathy from stable hyperthyroidism, reaching 87.88% sensitivity and 81.08% specificity in cross-validation and 80%/75% in testing. No statistical method was used to fix the sample size in advance, and group allocation was not hidden from the investigators. Most expanded thyroid clonotypes (frequency above 0.001) were also found in blood, which suggests that blood repertoires may mirror thyroid immune responses.

TCR beta CDR3 regions were amplified from RNA transcripts. A first-round RT-PCR of the TCR CDR3 used the HTBI primer set with the Qiagen OneStep RT-PCR kit. The libraries were constructed in a second round of multiplex PCR and then size-selected and purified. Paired-end sequencing of the libraries was performed with 100 bp reads on an Illumina HiSeq2000. The authors' analysis ran thus. SOAPnuke was used to process the raw data, removing reads that contained adapters or uncalled bases, had a mean Phred below 15, or lacked an exact match to the constant primer or identifier. High-quality paired reads were merged using COPE v1.2.5, and each unique nucleotide sequence was defined as a clonotype. MiTCR v1.1 was used to align clonotypes to the IMGT TRBV, TRBD and TRBJ reference segments. The analysis was restricted to V-J combinations with a frequency above 0.0001, which together covered about 99% of the repertoires. The TCS score was defined as the ratio of F50 (clonal expansion) to E x V (chaos), calculated using BLOSUM62-based TCRdist between CDR3 peptides within each V-J. Welch's t-statistics and random forest reduced roughly 530 V-J features to roughly 13, which were used in a naive Bayes classifier (R e1071). The similarity between thyroid and blood repertoires was quantified using the Morisita-Horn index. In-frame beta chains were kept once TCRdb had trimmed the public reads at Q25 with fastp and called clones with MiXCR. Rows with one shared CDR3 protein collapse into an entry with the most common genes and DNA. The V and J calls and clone size are TCRdb's, not the authors'. This sample gives more than 500,000 distinct CDR3 sequences in total; about 45% of them show up just once. Roughly 45% of the sample is in the top ten clones.

Any patient with an uncontrolled infection, another autoimmune disease, pregnancy or lactation was excluded. Diagnoses were based on clinical symptoms, serum thyroxine and TRAb, thyroid ultrasound and orbital computed tomography. Trizol reagent was used to extract total RNA, and RNA quality was then checked on an Agilent 2100 Bioanalyzer. Reading the germline V gene gives CDR1 ENHRY and CDR2 SYGVKD. A distance of 20 bases separates the germline ends of V and J, which lose 11 bases and 4 bases respectively. There are 14 amino acids in the CDR3, from cysteine to phenylalanine inclusive. The retained sequence is limited to the CDR3, 42 bases, with the frame set at the first base.

Recombination connected TRBV10-3 to TRBJ1-2; matching of 5 bases hints at TRBD1 as the D gene. The TCR was taken from an adult woman with Graves' disease, either hyperthyroidism or ophthalmopathy (not recorded which). Sequencing used peripheral blood or thyroid tissue (not recorded which). For the CDR3, the sequence is CAWPEVLGLYGYTF. The DNA is TGTGCCTGGCCCGAAGTACTGGGACTCTATGGCTACACCTTC.